Here is one T cell receptor beta chain with its context. The antigen is undetermined. Combining a sample-barcoded 5' primer with a J-beta primer mix, a second PCR ran for roughly 6 to 12 cycles. Each of the cDNA molecules was tagged by a template-switch adaptor with 12 random nucleotides. TCRdb independently ran MiXCR on the 5' RACE reads; one entry per CDR3 protein. The profile shows over 600,000 distinct CDR3 sequences, approximately 40% of them singletons. The data stem from a study of blood T cells in healthy people across ages. Study-wide results and caveats: Long-lived and aged donors differed, with more naive CD4+ cells and higher diversity in the long-lived. It was found that TCR beta diversity correlated strongly with the percentage of naive T cells.

This CDR3 comprises 12 residues. With 6 bases clipped from V and 6 bases from J, the junction kept 4 bases outside the gene matches. Per germline, CDR1 MDHEN and CDR2 SYDVKM. This chain connects TRBV28 to TRBJ2-7; 8 bases match TRBD2. The sequence derives from a man older than 75 in good health. Specimen: blood. CDR3 DNA sequence: TGTGCCAGCAGGGGACTAGGCGGCGAGCAGTACTTC. Protein product: CASRGLGGEQYF. The entire variable domain, with the rest obtained from reference TRBV28 and TRBJ2-7, is as follows: DVKVTQSSRYLVKRTGEKVFLECVQDMDHENMFWYRQDPGLGLRLIYFSYDVKMKEKGDIPEGYSVSREKKERFSLILESASTNQTSMYLCASRGLGGEQYFGPGTRLTVT.